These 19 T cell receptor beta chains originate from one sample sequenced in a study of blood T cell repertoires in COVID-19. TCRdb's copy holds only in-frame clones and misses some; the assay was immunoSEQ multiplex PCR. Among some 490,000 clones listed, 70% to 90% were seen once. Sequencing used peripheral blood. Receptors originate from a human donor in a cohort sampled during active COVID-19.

CDR3 sequence reads: CASSIWESYNSPLHF. Here the CDR3 DNA reads TGTGCCAGTAGTATTTGGGAGTCCTATAATTCACCCCTCCACTTT. The chain uses TRBV19 and TRBJ1-6; D unclear. Germline-derived CDR1 and CDR2 are LNHDA and SQIVND (reference sequence). The CDR3 runs to 15 residues. The V gene lost 3 bases and the J gene lost 1 base, with 7 bases spanning the gap. The full variable domain, in which reference TRBV19 and TRBJ1-6 provide the parts outside the CDR3, is DGGITQSPKYLFRKEGQNVTLSCEQNLNHDAMYWYRQDPGQGLRLIYYSQIVNDFQKGDIAEGYSVSREKKESFPLTVTSAQKNPTAFYLCASSIWESYNSPLHFGNGTRLTVT.

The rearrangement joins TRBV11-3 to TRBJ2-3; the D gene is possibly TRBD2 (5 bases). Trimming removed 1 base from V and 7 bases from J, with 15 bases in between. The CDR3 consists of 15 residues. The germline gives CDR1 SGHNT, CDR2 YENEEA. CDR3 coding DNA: TGTGCCAGCAGCTTAGCCGGGATTGGAAGCTATACGCAGTATTTT. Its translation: CASSLAGIGSYTQYF.

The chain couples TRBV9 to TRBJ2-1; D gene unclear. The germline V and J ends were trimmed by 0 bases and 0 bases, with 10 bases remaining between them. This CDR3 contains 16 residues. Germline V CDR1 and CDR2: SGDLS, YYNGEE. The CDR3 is CASSVGNTNSYNEQFF. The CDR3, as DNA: TGTGCCAGCAGCGTAGGGAACACTAACTCCTACAATGAGCAGTTCTTC.

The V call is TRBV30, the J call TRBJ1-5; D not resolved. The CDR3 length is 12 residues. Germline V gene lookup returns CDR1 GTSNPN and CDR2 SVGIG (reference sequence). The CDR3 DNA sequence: TGTGCTGTTGGCGGTAGCAATCAGCCCCAGCATTTT. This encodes CAVGGSNQPQHF. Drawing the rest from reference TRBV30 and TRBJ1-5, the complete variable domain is SQTIHQWPATLVQPVGSPLSLECTVEGTSNPNLYWYRQAAGRGLQLLFYSVGIGQISSEVPQNLSASRPQDRQFILSSKKLLLSDSGFYLCAVGGSNQPQHFGDGTRLSIL.

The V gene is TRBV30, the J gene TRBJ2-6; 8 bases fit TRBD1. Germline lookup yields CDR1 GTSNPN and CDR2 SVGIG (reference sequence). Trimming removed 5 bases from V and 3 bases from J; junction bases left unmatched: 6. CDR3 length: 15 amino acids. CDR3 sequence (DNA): TGTGCCTGGTCAAGGACAGGGAGTGGGGCCAACGTCCTGACTTTC. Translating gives CAWSRTGSGANVLTF.

CDR3 nucleotide sequence: TGCGCCAGCAGCTTCGGTAACGGGGATGAGCAGTTCTTC. Translated: CASSFGNGDEQFF. The gene calls are TRBV5-1 and TRBJ2-1; possible D gene TRBD2, 5 bases. V gave up 2 bases and J gave up 8 bases, with 11 bases separating them. The CDR3 is made up of 13 amino acids. Germline V lookup: CDR1 SGHRS, CDR2 YFSETQ.

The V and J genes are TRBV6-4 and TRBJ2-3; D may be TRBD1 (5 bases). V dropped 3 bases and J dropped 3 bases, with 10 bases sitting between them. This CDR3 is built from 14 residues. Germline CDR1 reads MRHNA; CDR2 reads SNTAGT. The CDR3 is CASSEGQTTDTQYF. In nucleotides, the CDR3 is TGTGCCAGCAGTGAAGGACAAACGACAGATACGCAGTATTTT.

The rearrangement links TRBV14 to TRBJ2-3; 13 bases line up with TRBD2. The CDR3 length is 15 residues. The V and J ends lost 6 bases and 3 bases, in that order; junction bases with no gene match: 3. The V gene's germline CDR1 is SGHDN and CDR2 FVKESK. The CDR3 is CASRTSGRLTDTQYF. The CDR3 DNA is TGTGCCAGCAGGACTAGCGGGAGGTTAACAGATACGCAGTATTTT.

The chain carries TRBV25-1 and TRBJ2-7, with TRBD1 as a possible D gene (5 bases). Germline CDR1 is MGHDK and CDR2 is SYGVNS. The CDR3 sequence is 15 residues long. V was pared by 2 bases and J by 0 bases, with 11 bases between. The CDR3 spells CASSERQGSSYEQYF. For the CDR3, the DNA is TGTGCCAGCAGTGAAAGGCAGGGTTCCTCCTACGAGCAGTACTTC.

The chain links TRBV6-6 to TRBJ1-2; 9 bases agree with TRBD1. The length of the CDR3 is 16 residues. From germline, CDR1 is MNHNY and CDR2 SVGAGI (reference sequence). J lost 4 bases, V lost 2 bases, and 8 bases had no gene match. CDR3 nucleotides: TGTGCCAGCAGTTACGCGTCGACAGGGGGGTCCTATGGCTACACCTTC. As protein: CASSYASTGGSYGYTF.

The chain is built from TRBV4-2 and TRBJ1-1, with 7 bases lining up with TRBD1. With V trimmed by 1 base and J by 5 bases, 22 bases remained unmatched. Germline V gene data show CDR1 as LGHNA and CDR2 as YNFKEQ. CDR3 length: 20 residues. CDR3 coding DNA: TGTGCCAGCAGCCAAGCCGACCGGGGCAGGGGGATGACCGGTTGGACTGAAGCTTTCTTT. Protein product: CASSQADRGRGMTGWTEAFF.

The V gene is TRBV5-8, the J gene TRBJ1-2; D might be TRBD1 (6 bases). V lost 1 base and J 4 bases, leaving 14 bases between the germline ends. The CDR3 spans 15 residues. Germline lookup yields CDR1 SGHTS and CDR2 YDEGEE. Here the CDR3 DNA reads TGTGCCAGCAGCTTGTTCAGGGGCCAGGGCTATGGCTACACCTTC. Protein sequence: CASSLFRGQGYGYTF. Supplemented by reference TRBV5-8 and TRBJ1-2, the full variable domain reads EAGVTQSPTHLIKTRGQQATLRCSPISGHTSVYWYQQALGLGLQFLLWYDEGEERNRGNFPPRFSGRQFPNYSSELNVNALELEDSALYLCASSLFRGQGYGYTFGSGTRLTVV.

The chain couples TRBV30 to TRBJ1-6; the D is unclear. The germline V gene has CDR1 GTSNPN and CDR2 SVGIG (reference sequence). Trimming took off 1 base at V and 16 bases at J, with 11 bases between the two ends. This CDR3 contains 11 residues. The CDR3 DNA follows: TGTGCCTGGAGTGATGGTCAAGCGCTCCACTTT. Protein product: CAWSDGQALHF.

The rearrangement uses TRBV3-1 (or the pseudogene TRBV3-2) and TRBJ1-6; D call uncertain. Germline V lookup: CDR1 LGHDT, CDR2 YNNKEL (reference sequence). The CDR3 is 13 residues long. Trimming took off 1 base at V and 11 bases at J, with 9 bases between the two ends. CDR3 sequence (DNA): TGTGCCAGCAGCCAAGGACCCCAGGCACCCCTCCACTTT. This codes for CASSQGPQAPLHF.

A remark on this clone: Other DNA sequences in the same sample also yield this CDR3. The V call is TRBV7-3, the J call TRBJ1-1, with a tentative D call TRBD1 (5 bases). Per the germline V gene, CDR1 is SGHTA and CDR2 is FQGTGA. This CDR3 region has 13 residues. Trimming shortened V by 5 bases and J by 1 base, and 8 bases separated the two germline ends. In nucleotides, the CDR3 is TGTGCCAGCAGCCTGGGGCAGAACACTGAAGCTTTCTTT. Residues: CASSLGQNTEAFF.

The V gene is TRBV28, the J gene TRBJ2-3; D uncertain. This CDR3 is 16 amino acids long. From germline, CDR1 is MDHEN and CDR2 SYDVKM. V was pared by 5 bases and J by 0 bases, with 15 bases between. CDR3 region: CASSPSRGVSTDTQYF. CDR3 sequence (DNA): TGTGCCAGCAGTCCCTCCCGCGGCGTGAGCACAGATACGCAGTATTTT.

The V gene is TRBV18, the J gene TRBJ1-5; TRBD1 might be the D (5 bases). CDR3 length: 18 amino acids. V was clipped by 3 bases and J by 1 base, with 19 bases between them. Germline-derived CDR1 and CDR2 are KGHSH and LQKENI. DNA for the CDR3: TGTGCCAGCTCACCTCGAATATGGGGGGGAGAGAGCAATCAGCCCCAGCATTTT. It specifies CASSPRIWGGESNQPQHF.

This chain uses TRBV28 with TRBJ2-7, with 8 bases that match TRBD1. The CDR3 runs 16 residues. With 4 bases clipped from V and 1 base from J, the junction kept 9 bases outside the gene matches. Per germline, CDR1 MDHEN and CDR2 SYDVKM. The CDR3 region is CASSSTGTGASYEQYF. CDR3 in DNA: TGTGCCAGCAGTTCCACCGGGACAGGAGCTTCCTACGAGCAGTACTTC.

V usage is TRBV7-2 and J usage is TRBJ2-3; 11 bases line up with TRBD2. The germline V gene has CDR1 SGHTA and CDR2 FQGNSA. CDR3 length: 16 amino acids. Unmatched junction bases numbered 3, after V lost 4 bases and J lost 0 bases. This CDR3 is CASSSGTSGSTDTQYF. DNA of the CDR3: TGTGCCAGCAGCTCGGGGACTAGCGGTAGCACAGATACGCAGTATTTT.